In its sample, the clone carrying this T cell receptor beta chain was seen many times. The antigen is unknown. Germline V gene sequence: CDR1 LNHNV, CDR2 YYDKDF (reference sequence). The CDR3 has 15 amino acids. The ends were cut back, 1 base at V and 2 bases at J, with 9 bases in the middle. Next came a second PCR, run for about 7 to 12 cycles, which used a sample-barcoded 5' primer along with a J-beta primer mix. TCRdb re-called the 5' RACE reads through MiXCR, storing one row per CDR3 protein. The data show about 620,000 distinct CDR3 sequences, roughly 21% seen once. The data originate from a study of blood T cells in healthy people across ages. Whole-study findings and limits: Among T cells, TCR beta diversity per million cells dropped roughly linearly as age rose.

Per sample, extraction of total RNA gave at least 6 micrograms in every case. The sample was blood. The chain is built from TRBV15 and TRBJ1-5; D is undetermined. The clonotype originates from a man aged 65-85 years in good health. The CDR3 sequence is CATSRAFKRNQPQHF. The CDR3 bases are TGTGCCACCAGCAGAGCCTTCAAGCGCAATCAGCCCCAGCATTTT. Using reference TRBV15 and TRBJ1-5 for the parts outside the CDR3, the full variable domain is DAMVIQNPRYQVTQFGKPVTLSCSQTLNHNVMYWYQQKSSQAPKLLFHYYDKDFNNEADTPDNFQSRRPNTSFCFLDIRSPGLGDTAMYLCATSRAFKRNQPQHFGDGTRLSIL.